The table lists the clone carrying this T cell receptor beta chain with a few counts. Antigen specificity is unknown. This CDR3 is built from 17 residues. CDR1 and CDR2 from the germline V gene are LGHNA and YSLEER. After removal of 1 base from V and 0 bases from J, the junction contained 5 bases not matched to a gene. This record comes from a study of beta chain features in type 1 diabetes. The study, taken as a whole, reports: Insertions at VDJ junctions were less frequent in type 1 diabetes patients. These patients also deleted more nucleotides at the same junctions. The question of HLA type influencing TCRB rearrangement was one that remained unresolved here. For Type 1 diabetes patients, all four CD4+ subsets carried TCRB CDR3s that were moderately but significantly shorter.

Every bit of the isolated RNA underwent reverse transcription, so sequencing read expressed TCRB transcripts. Sequencing of naive, central memory and regulatory T cell samples gave an average of about 3.7 million reads. Clones were read by immunoSEQ multiplex PCR, and TCRdb kept only the in-frame ones, dropping some. This table holds about 370,000 clones, around 9.6% found once. The sequence came from a man younger than 40 with type 1 diabetes. The sequenced material came from central memory CD4+ T cells from blood. This chain connects TRBV4-3 to TRBJ2-7, with 11 nucleotides matching TRBD2. The CDR3 here is CASSQVSGRDFSYEQYF. Written as DNA, the CDR3 is TGCGCCAGCAGCCAAGTTAGCGGGAGGGACTTCTCCTACGAGCAGTACTTC.